The 7 T cell receptor beta chains listed next were all sequenced from one sample in a study of cytomegalovirus exposure and HLA in healthy donors. Primers: 60 Vbeta forward and 13 Jbeta reverse. Assay: immunoSEQ multiplex PCR; the TCRdb copy retains only in-frame clones and omits some. This table has some 98,000 clones, roughly 9.4% appearing once. Sample: PBMCs. Receptor source: a man between 45 and 60 years old in good health and CMV-seropositive.

This clone was counted a few times. The chain has TRBV7-2 and TRBJ2-1; D might be TRBD2 (5 bases). This CDR3 contains 12 residues. V lost 1 base, J lost 15 bases, and 13 bases lay in between. Germline-derived CDR1 and CDR2 are SGHTA and FQGNSA. DNA of the CDR3: TGTGCCAGCAGCTTAGTTCGTCGGGAACTGTTCTTC. Translation: CASSLVRRELFF.

The chain recombines TRBV27 with TRBJ1-4; TRBD1 aligns across 7 bases. CDR1 and CDR2 from the germline V gene are MNHEY and SMNVEV (reference sequence). This CDR3 is 16 amino acids long. The V gene end was trimmed by 5 bases and the J gene end by 5 bases; junction bases not matched to a gene: 11. The CDR3, as DNA: TGTGCCAGCAGTCTATGGATGGGACAGACAAATGAAAAACTGTTTTTT. Its translation: CASSLWMGQTNEKLFF.

This clone was counted between two and nine times. The chain joins TRBV5-1 to TRBJ2-1, with TRBD2 matching over 12 bases. V shed 3 bases and J 12 bases; nucleotides not matched to a gene: 7. The CDR3 covers 14 residues. Germline V gives CDR1 SGHRS, CDR2 YFSETQ. In nucleotides, the CDR3 is TGCGCCAGCAGCTGGACTAGCGGGACTACAGGGCAGTTCTTC. Protein: CASSWTSGTTGQFF.

In its sample, this clone was seen a few times. The chain has TRBV9 and TRBJ2-3; D is perhaps TRBD2 (6 bases). Trimming stripped 0 bases from V and 0 bases from J, with 11 bases between. CDR3 length: 16 residues. Germline CDR1 is SGDLS and CDR2 is YYNGEE. CDR3 sequence reads: CASSVEGRSSTDTQYF. DNA for the CDR3: TGTGCCAGCAGCGTAGAAGGGAGGTCGAGCACAGATACGCAGTATTTT.

The CDR3 protein is CASSGIPGTANTEAFF. CDR3 DNA: TGTGCCAGCAGTGGGATCCCCGGGACAGCGAACACTGAAGCTTTCTTT. This chain connects TRBV28 to TRBJ1-1, with 7 positions matching TRBD1. The CDR3 length is 16 residues. The ends lost 5 bases at V and 1 base at J; junction bases unmatched: 10. Per germline, CDR1 MDHEN and CDR2 SYDVKM.

The V gene is TRBV2, the J gene TRBJ1-5, with 11 bases that match TRBD1. V lost 2 bases to trimming and J lost 2 bases; unmatched junction nucleotides: 2. Germline V lookup: CDR1 SNHLY, CDR2 FYNNEI. CDR3 size: 16 residues. CDR3 amino acids: CASSERTGGGNQPQHF. In DNA form, the CDR3 reads TGTGCCAGCAGTGAACGGACAGGGGGCGGCAATCAGCCCCAGCATTTT.

The CDR3 DNA reads as TGTGCCAGCAGCTTGGGAGGAGCTTCCTACGAGCAGTACTTC. Its protein is CASSLGGASYEQYF. The gene calls are TRBV5-5 and TRBJ2-7, with D uncertain. The CDR3 extends over 14 amino acids. The germline gives CDR1 SGHKS, CDR2 YYEKEE (reference sequence). Trimming removed 0 bases from V and 1 base from J, with 8 bases in between.